The source of this T cell receptor beta chain is a study of CD8 T cells in Susac syndrome. Germline V lookup: CDR1 DFQATT, CDR2 SNEGSKA (reference sequence). This CDR3 spans 13 amino acids. Trimming took 6 bases from V and 1 from J, leaving 9 bases between them. The authors sequenced TCR beta from blood CD8+ and CD4+ T cells. Patients with Susac syndrome met diagnostic criteria that were recently defined for definite or probable disease. TEMRA cells were FACS-enriched, while CD8+ and CD4+ T cells were negatively isolated. Roughly 0.45 to 1 ug RNA was reverse transcribed with random hexamers. In TCRdb, the immunoSEQ multiplex PCR reads were re-called with MiXCR into one record per CDR3 protein. The data contain under 250,000 distinct CDR3 sequences, approximately 94% of them singletons.

This TCR was sampled from a human donor with Susac syndrome. Sample: CD4+ T cells from PBMCs. The chain employs TRBV20-1 and TRBJ2-2; D perhaps matches TRBD1 (6 bases). The chain's CDR3 is CSAVGQNTGELFF. Here the CDR3 DNA reads TGCAGTGCAGTGGGACAGAACACCGGGGAGCTGTTTTTT.